The entry below gives a single T cell receptor beta chain sequence along with its context. Its specificity is not known. This sample stems from a study of cytomegalovirus exposure and HLA in healthy donors. Clones were read by immunoSEQ multiplex PCR, and TCRdb kept only the in-frame ones, dropping some. The sample holds 100,000 to 120,000 clones, around 87% seen once. General study results and limits: Some public TCRs appeared in many individuals, while most sequences were rare. The study designated 164 TCR beta chains cytomegalovirus-associated. First-cohort TCR clusters tended to co-occur in the roughly 130 validation repertoires, a later analysis found.

The V end lost 6 bases, the J end lost 8 bases, and 15 bases lay between the germline ends. There are 13 residues in the CDR3. Germline V lookup: CDR1 SGHRS, CDR2 YFSETQ. The source material was PBMCs. This TCR derives from a woman in her late teens or twenties in good health and CMV-seropositive. The chain joins TRBV5-1 to TRBJ2-1; D uncertain. The CDR3 sequence: CASMRDLDDEQFF. Here the CDR3 DNA reads TGCGCCAGCATGCGAGACCTAGATGATGAGCAGTTCTTC.